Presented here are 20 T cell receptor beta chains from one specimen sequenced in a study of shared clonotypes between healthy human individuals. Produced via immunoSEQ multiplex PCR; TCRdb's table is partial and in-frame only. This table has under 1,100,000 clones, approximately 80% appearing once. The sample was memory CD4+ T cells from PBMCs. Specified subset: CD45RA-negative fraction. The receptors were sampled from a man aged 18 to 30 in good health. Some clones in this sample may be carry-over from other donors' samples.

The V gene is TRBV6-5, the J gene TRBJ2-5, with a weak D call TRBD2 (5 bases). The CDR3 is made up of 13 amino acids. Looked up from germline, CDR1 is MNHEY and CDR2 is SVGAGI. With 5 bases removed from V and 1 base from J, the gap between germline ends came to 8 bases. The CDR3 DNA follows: TGTGCCAGCAGTCCCGGGATCCAAGAGACCCAGTACTTC. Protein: CASSPGIQETQYF.

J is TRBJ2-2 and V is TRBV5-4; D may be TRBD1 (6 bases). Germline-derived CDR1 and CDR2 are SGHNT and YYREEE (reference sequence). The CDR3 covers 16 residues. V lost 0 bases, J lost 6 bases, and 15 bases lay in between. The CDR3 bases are TGTGCCAGCAGCTTGGCCCCCAGGGGCCGACCCGGGGAGCTGTTTTTT. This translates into CASSLAPRGRPGELFF.

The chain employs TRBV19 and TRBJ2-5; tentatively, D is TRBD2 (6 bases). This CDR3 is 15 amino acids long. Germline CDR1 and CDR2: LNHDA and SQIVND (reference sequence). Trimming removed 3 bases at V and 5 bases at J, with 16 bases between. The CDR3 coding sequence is TGTGCCAGTAGTATCGGGTCGGGAGACATCGAGACCCAGTACTTC. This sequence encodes CASSIGSGDIETQYF. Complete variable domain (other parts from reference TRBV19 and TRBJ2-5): DGGITQSPKYLFRKEGQNVTLSCEQNLNHDAMYWYRQDPGQGLRLIYYSQIVNDFQKGDIAEGYSVSREKKESFPLTVTSAQKNPTAFYLCASSIGSGDIETQYFGPGTRLLVL.

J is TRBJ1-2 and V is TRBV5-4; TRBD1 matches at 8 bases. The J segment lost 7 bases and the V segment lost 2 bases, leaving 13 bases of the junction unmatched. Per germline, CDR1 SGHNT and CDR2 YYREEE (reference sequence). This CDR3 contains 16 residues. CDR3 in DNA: TGTGCCAGCAGCTTAGGCGCTGGACAGGGCGGGGGTGGCTACACCTTC. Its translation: CASSLGAGQGGGGYTF.

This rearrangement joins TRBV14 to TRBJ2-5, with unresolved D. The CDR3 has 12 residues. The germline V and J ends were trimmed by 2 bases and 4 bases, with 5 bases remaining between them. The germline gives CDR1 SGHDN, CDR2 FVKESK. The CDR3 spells CASSQRRETQYF. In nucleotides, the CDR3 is TGTGCCAGCAGCCAACGCAGAGAGACCCAGTACTTC.

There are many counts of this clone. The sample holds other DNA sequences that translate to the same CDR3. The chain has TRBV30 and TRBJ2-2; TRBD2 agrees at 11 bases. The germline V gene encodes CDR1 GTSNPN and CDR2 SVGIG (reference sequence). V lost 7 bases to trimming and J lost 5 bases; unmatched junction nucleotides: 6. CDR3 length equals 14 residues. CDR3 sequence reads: CASLRLAGTGELFF. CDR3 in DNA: TGTGCCTCCCTCCGACTAGCGGGAACCGGGGAGCTGTTTTTT.

This CDR3 is CASSPAGGQPSNQPQHF. The CDR3 coding sequence is TGTGCCAGCAGTCCCGCCGGAGGACAGCCTAGCAATCAGCCCCAGCATTTT. The V gene is TRBV28, the J gene TRBJ1-5; a weak D match, TRBD1 (6 bases). The CDR3 runs to 17 residues. V shed 5 bases and J shed 0 bases, with 17 bases lying between them. Germline lookup yields CDR1 MDHEN and CDR2 SYDVKM.

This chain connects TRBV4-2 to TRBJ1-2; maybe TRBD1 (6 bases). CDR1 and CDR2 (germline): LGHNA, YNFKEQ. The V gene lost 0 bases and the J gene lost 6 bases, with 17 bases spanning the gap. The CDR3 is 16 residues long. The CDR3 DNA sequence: TGTGCCAGCAGCCAAGACTATCGGCCAGGGGAGGATGGCTACACCTTC. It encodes CASSQDYRPGEDGYTF.

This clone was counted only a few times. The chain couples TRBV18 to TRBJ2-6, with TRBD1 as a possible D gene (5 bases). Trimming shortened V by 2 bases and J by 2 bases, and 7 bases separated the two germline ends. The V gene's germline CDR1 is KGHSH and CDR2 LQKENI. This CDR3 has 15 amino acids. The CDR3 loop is CASSPVGAGANVLTF. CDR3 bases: TGTGCCAGCTCACCAGTAGGGGCTGGGGCCAACGTCCTGACTTTC.

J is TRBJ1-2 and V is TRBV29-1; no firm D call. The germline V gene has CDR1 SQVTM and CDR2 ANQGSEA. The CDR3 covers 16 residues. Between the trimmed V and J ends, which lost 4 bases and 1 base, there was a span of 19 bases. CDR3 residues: CSVGWGSPTNNYGYTF. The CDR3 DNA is TGCAGCGTTGGGTGGGGTTCTCCCACAAATAACTATGGCTACACCTTC.

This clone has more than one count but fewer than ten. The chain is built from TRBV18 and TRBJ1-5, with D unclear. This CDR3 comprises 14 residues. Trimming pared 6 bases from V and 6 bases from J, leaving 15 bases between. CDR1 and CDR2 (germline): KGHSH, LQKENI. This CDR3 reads CASSSVTTIQPQHF. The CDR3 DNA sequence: TGTGCCAGCTCGTCAGTGACCACCATTCAGCCCCAGCATTTT. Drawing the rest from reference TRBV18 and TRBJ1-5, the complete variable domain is NAGVMQNPRHLVRRRGQEARLRCSPMKGHSHVYWYRQLPEEGLKFMVYLQKENIIDESGMPKERFSAEFPKEGPSILRIQQVVRGDSAAYFCASSSVTTIQPQHFGDGTRLSIL.

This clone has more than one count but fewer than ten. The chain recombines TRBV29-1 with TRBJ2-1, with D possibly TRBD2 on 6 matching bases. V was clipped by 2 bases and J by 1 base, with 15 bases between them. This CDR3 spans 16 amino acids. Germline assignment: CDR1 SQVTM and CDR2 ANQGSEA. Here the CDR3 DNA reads TGCAGCGTTGAAAGGGCTAGCGCAAAATCCTACAATGAGCAGTTCTTC. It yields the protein CSVERASAKSYNEQFF.

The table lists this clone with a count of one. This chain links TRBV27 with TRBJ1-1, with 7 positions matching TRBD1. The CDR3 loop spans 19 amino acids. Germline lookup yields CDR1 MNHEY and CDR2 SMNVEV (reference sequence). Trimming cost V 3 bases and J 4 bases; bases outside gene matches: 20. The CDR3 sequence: CASSFLWTGGRLGGTEAFF. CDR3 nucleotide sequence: TGTGCCAGCAGTTTCCTATGGACAGGAGGCAGATTGGGGGGCACTGAAGCTTTCTTT.

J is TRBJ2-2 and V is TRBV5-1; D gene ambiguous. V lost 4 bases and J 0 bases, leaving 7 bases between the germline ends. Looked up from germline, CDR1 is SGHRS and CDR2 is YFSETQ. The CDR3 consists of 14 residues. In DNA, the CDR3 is TGCGCCAGCAGCCCAGATCCGAACACCGGGGAGCTGTTTTTT. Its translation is CASSPDPNTGELFF.

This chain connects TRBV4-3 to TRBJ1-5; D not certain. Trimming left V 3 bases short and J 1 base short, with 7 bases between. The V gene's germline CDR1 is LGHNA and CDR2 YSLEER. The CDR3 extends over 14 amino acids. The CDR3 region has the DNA TGCGCCAGCAGCCAGTCGTGGAGCAATCAGCCCCAGCATTTT. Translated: CASSQSWSNQPQHF.

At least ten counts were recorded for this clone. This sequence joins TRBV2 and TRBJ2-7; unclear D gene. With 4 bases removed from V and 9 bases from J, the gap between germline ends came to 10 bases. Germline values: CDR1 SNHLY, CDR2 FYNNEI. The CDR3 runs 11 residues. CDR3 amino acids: CASSVSFGQYF. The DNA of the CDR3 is TGTGCCAGCAGTGTAAGTTTCGGGCAGTACTTC.

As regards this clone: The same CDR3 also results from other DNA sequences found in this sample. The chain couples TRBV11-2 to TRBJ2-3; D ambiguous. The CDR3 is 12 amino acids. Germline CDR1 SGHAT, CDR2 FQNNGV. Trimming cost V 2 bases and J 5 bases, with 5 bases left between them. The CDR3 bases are TGTGCCAGCAGCTTATTGGAAGATACGCAGTATTTT. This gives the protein CASSLLEDTQYF.

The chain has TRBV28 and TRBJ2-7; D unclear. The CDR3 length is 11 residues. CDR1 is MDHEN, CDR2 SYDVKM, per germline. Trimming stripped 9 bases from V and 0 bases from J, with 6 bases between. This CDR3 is CASTNSYEQYF. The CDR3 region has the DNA TGTGCCAGTACTAACTCCTACGAGCAGTACTTC.

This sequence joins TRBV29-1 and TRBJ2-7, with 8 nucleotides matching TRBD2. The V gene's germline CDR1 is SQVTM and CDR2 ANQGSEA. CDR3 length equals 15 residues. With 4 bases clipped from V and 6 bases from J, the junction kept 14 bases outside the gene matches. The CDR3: CSVVDSGKALGEQYF. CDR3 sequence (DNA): TGCAGCGTTGTAGATAGCGGGAAGGCCCTTGGCGAGCAGTACTTC.

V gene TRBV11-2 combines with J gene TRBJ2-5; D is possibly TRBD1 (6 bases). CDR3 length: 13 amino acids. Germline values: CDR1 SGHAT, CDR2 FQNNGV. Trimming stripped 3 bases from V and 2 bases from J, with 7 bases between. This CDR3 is CASSLRGQETQYF. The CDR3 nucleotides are TGTGCCAGCAGCTTGAGGGGGCAAGAGACCCAGTACTTC.